This note documents a single T cell receptor beta chain sequence. Its antigen is unidentified. This sample stems from a study of CD8+CD57+ T cells in acquired aplastic anemia. Study summary: An average of approximately 3.2 ug of DNA was obtained from sorted CD4+ and CD8+ cells.

There are 14 residues in the CDR3. V lost 0 bases, J lost 5 bases, and 9 bases lay in between. Germline V gives CDR1 SGHNT, CDR2 YYREEE (reference sequence). Study-level results: No significant patient-versus-control difference appeared in CD8+ Simpson's diversity.

The study profiled TCR beta VDJ and CDR3 using genomic DNA as template. TCRdb re-called the reads through MiXCR, storing one row per CDR3 protein. Of 400,000 to 500,000 distinct CDR3 sequences listed, under 80% are singletons. This sequence joins TRBV5-4 and TRBJ1-5; the D gene is possibly TRBD1 (6 bases). This receptor was identified in a human donor in good health, serving as a control. Material: sorted CD4+, CD8+, or CD8+CD57+ T cells (not recorded which) from PBMCs. In nucleotides, the CDR3 is TGTGCCAGCAGCTTGGGGGAGGGGGATCAGCCCCAGCATTTT. Translating gives CASSLGEGDQPQHF.